This TCR beta chain comes out of a study of blood T cell repertoires in COVID-19. On the study more broadly: From the United States, Italy and Spain came samples of acute and convalescent COVID-19. The analysed material was cDNA or gDNA that came from T cells, B-cell-depleted T cells, or PBMCs.

Original processing methods: Estimates of nucleated cell counts were drawn from the amplification of reference gene primers. The repertoire was sequenced with immunoSEQ multiplex PCR; TCRdb's copy has only in-frame clones and lacks some. V, J and clone size are taken as reported in that table, and D and trimming were inferred from the DNA itself. Here the sample spans some 21,000 clones, about 88% being singletons. V was shortened by 2 bases and J by 6 bases, with 10 bases between the two germline ends. This CDR3 contains 12 residues. Looked up from germline, CDR1 is SQVTM and CDR2 is ANQGSEA. Input material: peripheral blood. The clonotype comes from a human donor with active COVID-19. The donor label of this sample is uncertain. The chain couples TRBV29-1 to TRBJ1-1; perhaps TRBD1 as D (5 bases). This CDR3 reads CSVERDSPEAFF. The DNA of the CDR3 is TGCAGCGTTGAACGGGACTCCCCTGAAGCTTTCTTT.